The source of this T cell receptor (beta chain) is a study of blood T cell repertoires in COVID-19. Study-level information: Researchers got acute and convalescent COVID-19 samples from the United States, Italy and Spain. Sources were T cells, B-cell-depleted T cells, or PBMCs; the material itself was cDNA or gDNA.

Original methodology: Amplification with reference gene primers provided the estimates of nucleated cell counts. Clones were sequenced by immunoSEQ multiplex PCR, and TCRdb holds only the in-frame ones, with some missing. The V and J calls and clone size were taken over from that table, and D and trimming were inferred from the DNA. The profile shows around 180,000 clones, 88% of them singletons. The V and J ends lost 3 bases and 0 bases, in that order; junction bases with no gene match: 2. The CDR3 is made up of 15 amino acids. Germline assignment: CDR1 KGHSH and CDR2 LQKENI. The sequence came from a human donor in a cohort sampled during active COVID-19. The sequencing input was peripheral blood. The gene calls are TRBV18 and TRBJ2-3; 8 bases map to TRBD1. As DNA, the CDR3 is TGTGCCAGCTCACCCCGACAGGGGAGCACAGATACGCAGTATTTT. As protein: CASSPRQGSTDTQYF. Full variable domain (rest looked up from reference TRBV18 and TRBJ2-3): NAGVMQNPRHLVRRRGQEARLRCSPMKGHSHVYWYRQLPEEGLKFMVYLQKENIIDESGMPKERFSAEFPKEGPSILRIQQVVRGDSAAYFCASSPRQGSTDTQYFGPGTRLTVL.